The rows below give T cell receptor beta chains drawn from one sample of a study of coeliac disease. Assay: immunoSEQ multiplex PCR; the TCRdb copy retains only in-frame clones and omits some. The profile shows 6,800 or so clones, approximately 72% of them singletons. Input material: lamina propria lymphocytes from the gut. The origin of the receptors is a man younger than 45 with celiac disease. CDR3s include the opening cysteine and the closing phenylalanine or tryptophan. D genes are given only for firm matches. Only part of the rows carry a size: once, few, many, or a class if the clone is expanded.

clone size	J gene	D gene	V gene	CDR3 protein	CDR3 DNA
-	TRBJ1-4	-	TRBV18	CASSPREREKLFF	TGTGCCAGCTCACCACGGGAGCGTGAAAAACTGTTTTTT
-	TRBJ2-1	TRBD1	TRBV6-1	CASSEYGTAIYNEQFF	TGTGCCAGCAGTGAATATGGGACAGCAATATACAATGAGCAGTTCTTC
-	TRBJ2-7	TRBD1	TRBV7-3	CASSRQGTYEQYF	TGTGCCAGCAGCAGACAGGGTACCTACGAGCAGTACTTC
-	TRBJ2-2	TRBD1	TRBV10-1	CATGQGDTGELFF	TGCGCCACGGGACAGGGGGATACCGGGGAGCTGTTTTTT
-	TRBJ2-4	TRBD1	TRBV7-6	CASSLGLLGDSPATKNIQYF	TGTGCCAGCAGCTTAGGATTGTTGGGGGACAGTCCTGCAACCAAAAACATTCAGTACTTC
-	TRBJ2-1	TRBD2	TRBV2	CASSDTRRLAVTYNEQFF	TGTGCCAGCAGTGATACTCGGCGACTAGCGGTCACGTACAATGAGCAGTTCTTC
-	TRBJ2-3	TRBD1	TRBV28	CASSFGQGATDTQYF	TGTGCCAGCAGTTTTGGACAGGGGGCCACAGATACGCAGTATTTT
few	TRBJ1-5	TRBD1	TRBV18	CASSAGTGNQPQHF	TGTGCCAGCTCAGCGGGGACAGGCAATCAGCCCCAGCATTTT
once	TRBJ2-7	-	TRBV28	CASRPTGRRVYEQYF	TGTGCCAGCAGGCCCACCGGGAGAAGGGTCTACGAGCAGTACTTC
-	TRBJ1-2	TRBD1	TRBV5-6	CASSSGWAGRGGYTF	TGTGCCAGCAGCTCGGGCTGGGCAGGCAGGGGGGGCTACACCTTC
-	TRBJ2-2	-	TRBV7-3	CASSPQRPGELFF	TGTGCCAGCAGCCCTCAGCGGCCCGGGGAGCTGTTTTTT
medium-sized	TRBJ2-1	-	TRBV6-1	CASSANDRTERNEQFF	TGTGCCAGCAGTGCCAACGACAGGACAGAACGCAATGAGCAGTTCTTC
-	TRBJ1-2	-	TRBV28	CASSGEFATSRRNYGYTF	TGTGCCAGCAGTGGAGAGTTCGCGACGTCGAGGAGGAATTATGGCTACACCTTC
once	TRBJ1-2	-	TRBV7-2	CASSLADGGGYTF	TGTGCCAGCAGCTTAGCAGACGGGGGTGGCTACACCTTC
-	TRBJ2-1	TRBD2	TRBV18	CASSLAGSDNEQFF	TGTGCCAGCTCACTAGCGGGGTCTGACAATGAGCAGTTCTTC
-	TRBJ1-5	TRBD1	TRBV28	CASRPGGSRNQPQHF	TGTGCCAGCAGACCAGGGGGGAGTCGCAATCAGCCCCAGCATTTT
-	TRBJ2-1	-	TRBV14	CASSLSGYEQFF	TGTGCCAGCAGCCTATCAGGGTATGAGCAGTTCTTC
-	TRBJ2-2	-	TRBV6-1	CASSEGRTNTGELFF	TGTGCCAGCAGTGAGGGGCGGACCAACACCGGGGAGCTGTTTTTT